The rows below give T cell receptor beta chains drawn from one sample of a study of blood T cell repertoires in COVID-19. The data were produced by immunoSEQ multiplex PCR, yet TCRdb's version contains in-frame clones alone and is incomplete. Among tens of thousands of clones, roughly 76% were seen once, and the ten largest hold 55% to 65%. The sequencing input was peripheral blood. These receptors originate from an elderly woman with acute or convalescent COVID-19. The CDR3 runs from the conserved cysteine through the conserved F or W. A D gene is named only where the DNA matches it firmly. Where a row states a size, it is once, few, many or the class of an expanded clone; other rows omit it.

V gene: TRBV5-4
J gene: TRBJ1-2
D gene: -
clone size: -
CDR3 DNA: TGTGCCAGCAGCTTGGGGGTTCAGGGAAATTACTATGGCTACACCTTC
CDR3 protein: CASSLGVQGNYYGYTF

V gene: TRBV7-8
J gene: TRBJ2-7
D gene: TRBD1
clone size: -
CDR3 DNA: TGTGCCAGCAGCCCGCCCCAGGCAGGGGGCGACGAGGGCGAGCAGTACTTC
CDR3 protein: CASSPPQAGGDEGEQYF

V gene: TRBV18
J gene: TRBJ1-2
D gene: TRBD1
clone size: medium-sized
CDR3 DNA: TGTGCCAGCTCACCGGGACAGGGCCTCTATGGCTACACCTTC
CDR3 protein: CASSPGQGLYGYTF

V gene: TRBV10-1
J gene: TRBJ2-3
D gene: -
clone size: -
CDR3 DNA: TGCGCCAGCAGTGCAAAGTCGGCAGATACGCAGTATTTT
CDR3 protein: CASSAKSADTQYF

V gene: TRBV30
J gene: TRBJ2-2
D gene: -
clone size: -
CDR3 DNA: TGTGCCTGGACCCCCCCGGAGACGAACACCGGGGAGCTGTTTTTT
CDR3 protein: CAWTPPETNTGELFF

V gene: TRBV6-1
J gene: TRBJ2-4
D gene: TRBD1
clone size: -
CDR3 DNA: TGTGCCAGCAGTGAAGCGGTGGACAGGGCGAACACTAAAAACATTCAGTACTTC
CDR3 protein: CASSEAVDRANTKNIQYF

V gene: TRBV9
J gene: TRBJ1-4
D gene: -
clone size: -
CDR3 DNA: TGTGCCAGCAGCTCACCCCCCGGGTCGGCTAATGAAAAACTGTTTTTT
CDR3 protein: CASSSPPGSANEKLFF

V gene: TRBV7-9
J gene: TRBJ2-7
D gene: TRBD2
clone size: -
CDR3 DNA: TGTGCCAGCAGCTTAGTGTTTCCTAGCGGGAGTTACGAGCAGTACTTC
CDR3 protein: CASSLVFPSGSYEQYF

V gene: TRBV29-1
J gene: TRBJ2-6
D gene: -
clone size: -
CDR3 DNA: TGCAGCGTGCAACAGGGCGCTGGGGCCAACGTCCTGACTTTC
CDR3 protein: CSVQQGAGANVLTF

V gene: TRBV10-3
J gene: TRBJ1-4
D gene: -
clone size: few
CDR3 DNA: TGTGCCATCAGCAGAAGTCAGGAGGGAGAAAAACTGTTTTTT
CDR3 protein: CAISRSQEGEKLFF

V gene: TRBV7-3
J gene: TRBJ1-2
D gene: -
clone size: many
CDR3 DNA: TGTGCCAGCAGCCGTGACCCAGGGATAGACGGCTACACCTTC
CDR3 protein: CASSRDPGIDGYTF

V gene: TRBV6-1
J gene: TRBJ2-1
D gene: TRBD2
clone size: -
CDR3 DNA: TGTGCCAGCAGTGATAGACCTGGGGGGGTAAGCTACAATGAGCAGTTCTTC
CDR3 protein: CASSDRPGGVSYNEQFF